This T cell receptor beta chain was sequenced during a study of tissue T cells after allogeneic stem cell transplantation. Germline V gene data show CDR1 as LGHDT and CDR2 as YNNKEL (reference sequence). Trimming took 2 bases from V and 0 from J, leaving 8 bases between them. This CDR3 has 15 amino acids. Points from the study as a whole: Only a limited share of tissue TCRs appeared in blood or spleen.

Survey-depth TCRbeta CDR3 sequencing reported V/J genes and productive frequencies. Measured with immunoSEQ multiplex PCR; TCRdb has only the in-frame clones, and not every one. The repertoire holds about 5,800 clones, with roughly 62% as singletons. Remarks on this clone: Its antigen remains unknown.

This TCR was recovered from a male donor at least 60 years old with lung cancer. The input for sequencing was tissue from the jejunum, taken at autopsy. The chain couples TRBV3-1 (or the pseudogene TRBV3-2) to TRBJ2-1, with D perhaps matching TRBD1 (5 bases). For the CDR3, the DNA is TGTGCCAGCAGCCAACGGACATCCTCCTACAATGAGCAGTTCTTC. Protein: CASSQRTSSYNEQFF.